Listed below are T cell receptor beta chains from one sample, sequenced in a study of cytotoxic CD8 clonotypes in ibrutinib-treated CLL. The method was immunoSEQ multiplex PCR; TCRdb's version includes in-frame clones alone and lacks a portion of them. The table has approximately 320,000 clones, 60% to 80% seen once; the top ten hold around 6.3%. The material was PBMCs, obtained after 36 months of ibrutinib treatment. The receptors stem from a human donor with chronic lymphocytic leukemia. Each CDR3 is given with its conserved first and last residue. D genes are given only for firm matches.

CSVEVRGGNEQFF TGCAGCGTTGAAGTCAGGGGGGGGAATGAGCAGTTCTTC TRBJ2-1 NA TRBV29-1
CSVDMGSWTGNTIYF TGCAGCGTTGATATGGGGTCTTGGACTGGAAACACCATATATTTT TRBJ1-3 NA TRBV29-1
CASSSGTEIGELFF TGTGCCAGCAGCTCCGGGACGGAGATCGGGGAGCTGTTTTTT TRBJ2-2 NA TRBV7-2
CASTGQGASSPLHF TGTGCCAGTACCGGACAGGGGGCCAGTTCACCCCTCCACTTT TRBJ1-6 TRBD1 TRBV19
CASSRVPGTGDYGYTF TGCGCCAGCAGCCGAGTACCCGGGACAGGGGACTATGGCTACACCTTC TRBJ1-2 TRBD1 TRBV4-1
CASSSGLGNTIYF NA TRBJ1-3 NA TRBV19
CASREPGRANTEAFF TGTGCCAGCAGGGAACCCGGACGGGCGAACACTGAAGCTTTCTTT TRBJ1-1 NA TRBV2
CASSQPHPGPIYGYTF TGTGCCAGCAGCCAACCTCACCCGGGACCTATCTATGGCTACACCTTC TRBJ1-2 NA TRBV7-2
CASSANRGTEAFF TGTGCCAGCAGTGCCAACAGGGGCACTGAAGCTTTCTTT TRBJ1-1 TRBD1 TRBV25-1
CASSQDRGHYYGYTF TGTGCCAGCAGTCAGGACAGGGGCCACTACTATGGCTACACCTTC TRBJ1-2 TRBD1 TRBV27
CASSQAGVEQFF TGCGCCAGCAGCCAAGCGGGAGTTGAGCAGTTCTTC TRBJ2-1 NA TRBV4-1